In this sample, the clone carrying this T cell receptor (beta chain) turned up a few times. The antigen is undetermined. Germline values: CDR1 SGHDN, CDR2 FVKESK. This CDR3 is 16 amino acids long. J was trimmed by 2 bases and V by 6 bases; bases with no gene match: 8. This sample is part of a study of response to subunit inactivated influenza vaccine. Regarding the study as a whole: It was the authors' suggestion that each seasonal influenza vaccination recruits few new T cells.

One entry per CDR3 protein, called by TCRdb with MiXCR from the RT-PCR reads. The sample lists more than 700,000 distinct CDR3 sequences, 21% occurring once. This specimen consisted of PBMCs from blood, obtained roughly 5 days after vaccination. This TCR derives from a man aged 45-65 years who received an inactivated influenza vaccine. The V call is TRBV14, the J call TRBJ2-1; 9 bases match TRBD1. Here the CDR3 DNA reads TGTGCCAGCAGGTCATTAGGACAGGGGACCTACAATGAGCAGTTCTTC. It specifies CASRSLGQGTYNEQFF.